This passage covers 15 T cell receptor beta chains from one sample sequenced in a study of T cell repertoires in cytomegalovirus infection. TCRdb recomputed calls from the reads with MiXCR, one row per CDR3 protein. The data show around 550,000 distinct CDR3 sequences, with around a quarter seen just once and about 12% held by the top ten. Sequenced sample: PBMCs. All receptors derive from a human donor in good health (CMV status not recorded). Some clones in this sample may be carry-over from other donors' samples.

This clonotype came up many times. This rearrangement joins TRBV11-2 to TRBJ2-1; TRBD2 aligns across 15 bases. This CDR3 spans 17 amino acids. The V and J ends lost 5 bases and 1 base, in that order; junction bases with no gene match: 3. Per germline, CDR1 SGHAT and CDR2 FQNNGV. The CDR3 DNA reads as TGTGCCAGCAGCCTGGGACTAGCGGGGGGTTCCTACAATGAGCAGTTCTTC. It is translated as CASSLGLAGGSYNEQFF.

This clonotype was detected only a few times. The chain carries TRBV7-6 and TRBJ2-5; D possibly uses TRBD1 or TRBD2 (5 bases each). The germline V gene has CDR1 SGHVS and CDR2 FNYEAQ. The length of the CDR3 is 16 residues. The germline V and J ends were trimmed by 3 bases and 5 bases, with 19 bases remaining between them. The CDR3 loop reads CASSLGLGTDGETQYF. CDR3 DNA sequence: TGTGCCAGCAGCTTGGGGCTGGGGACCGATGGGGAGACCCAGTACTTC. Using reference TRBV7-6 and TRBJ2-5 for the parts outside the CDR3, the full variable domain is GAGVSQSPRYKVTKRGQDVALRCDPISGHVSLYWYRQALGQGPEFLTYFNYEAQQDKSGLPNDRFSAERPEGSISTLTIQRTEQRDSAMYRCASSLGLGTDGETQYFGPGTRLLVL.

This clonotype was picked up many times. V gene TRBV7-6 combines with J gene TRBJ1-1; D unresolved. Per the germline V gene, CDR1 is SGHVS and CDR2 is FNYEAQ. Trimming shortened V by 1 base and J by 2 bases, and 5 bases separated the two germline ends. CDR3 size: 13 residues. This CDR3 is CASSLVINTEAFF. In DNA, the CDR3 is TGTGCCAGCAGCTTAGTAATTAACACTGAAGCTTTCTTT.

The rearrangement uses TRBV7-2 and TRBJ2-2; 10 bases are a match to TRBD2. Germline-derived CDR1 and CDR2 are SGHTA and FQGNSA. CDR3 length: 16 residues. V shed 7 bases and J 1 base; nucleotides not matched to a gene: 6. The CDR3 spells CASNDRLAGNTGELFF. CDR3 in DNA: TGTGCCAGCAACGACCGACTAGCGGGGAACACCGGGGAGCTGTTTTTT.

The gene calls are TRBV6-6 and TRBJ1-5; TRBD1 agrees at 8 bases. The CDR3 extends over 13 amino acids. Germline-derived CDR1 and CDR2 are MNHNY and SVGAGI (reference sequence). The V gene end was trimmed by 7 bases and the J gene end by 7 bases; junction bases not matched to a gene: 6. The CDR3 protein is CASTPTGGQPQHF. The CDR3 nucleotides are TGTGCCAGCACCCCAACAGGGGGACAGCCCCAGCATTTT.

The chain recombines TRBV19 with TRBJ2-1; no definite D call. V was shortened by 1 base and J by 0 bases, with 10 bases between the two germline ends. Germline-derived CDR1 and CDR2 are LNHDA and SQIVND (reference sequence). This CDR3 has 16 amino acids. CDR3 sequence reads: CASSIVKPSSYNEQFF. The DNA of the CDR3 is TGTGCCAGTAGTATAGTTAAGCCGAGCTCCTACAATGAGCAGTTCTTC.

The chain uses TRBV5-4 and TRBJ2-6; maybe TRBD2 (5 bases). Germline lookup yields CDR1 SGHNT and CDR2 YYREEE (reference sequence). There are 15 residues in the CDR3. V lost 6 bases, J lost 1 base, and 11 bases lay in between. CDR3 in amino acids: CASTRELSGANVLTF. CDR3 nucleotide sequence: TGTGCCAGCACACGGGAACTGTCTGGGGCCAACGTCCTGACTTTC.

Ten or more counts support this clonotype. CDR3 loop: CASSFFSDGNYGYTF. The CDR3 DNA reads TGTGCCAGCAGCTTTTTTTCGGACGGTAACTATGGCTACACCTTC. This rearrangement joins TRBV7-2 to TRBJ1-2; D gene ambiguous. Germline values: CDR1 SGHTA, CDR2 FQGNSA. The CDR3 length is 15 residues. Trimming stripped 3 bases from V and 1 base from J, with 12 bases between. Full variable domain (rest looked up from reference TRBV7-2 and TRBJ1-2): GAGVSQSPSNKVTEKGKDVELRCDPISGHTALYWYRQSLGQGLEFLIYFQGNSAPDKSGLPSDRFSAERTGGSVSTLTIQRTQQEDSAVYLCASSFFSDGNYGYTFGSGTRLTVV.

This clonotype was counted many times. The chain carries TRBV7-2 and TRBJ2-1; 8 nucleotides agree with TRBD2. The V gene end was trimmed by 4 bases and the J gene end by 0 bases; junction bases not matched to a gene: 8. CDR3 length equals 17 residues. Germline loops: CDR1 SGHTA, CDR2 FQGNSA. The CDR3 protein is CASSSPTSGRSYNEQFF. Here the CDR3 DNA reads TGTGCCAGCAGCTCCCCAACTAGCGGTCGCTCCTACAATGAGCAGTTCTTC.

This rearrangement joins TRBV9 to TRBJ1-2; D is unclear. Trimming took off 0 bases at V and 4 bases at J, with 7 bases between the two ends. Looked up from germline, CDR1 is SGDLS and CDR2 is YYNGEE. The CDR3 consists of 13 residues. CDR3 nucleotides: TGTGCCAGCAGCGTAGACGGAATCTATGGCTACACCTTC. Protein: CASSVDGIYGYTF.

This clonotype appeared a few times. The J gene is TRBJ1-3, the V gene TRBV30, with D maybe TRBD1 (6 bases). V dropped 3 bases and J dropped 4 bases, with 13 bases sitting between them. Germline values: CDR1 GTSNPN, CDR2 SVGIG (reference sequence). The CDR3 runs to 14 residues. The CDR3 loop reads CAWSRTGQGNTIYF. The CDR3 DNA follows: TGTGCCTGGAGCCGGACGGGACAAGGAAACACCATATATTTT.

This clonotype appeared many times. The rearrangement joins TRBV7-2 to TRBJ2-1; 8 bases agree with TRBD2. Losses at the gene ends were 0 bases for V and 2 bases for J; bases not matched to a gene: 6. The CDR3 contains 17 residues. Per germline, CDR1 SGHTA and CDR2 FQGNSA. This chain's CDR3 is CASSLALGLGTYNEQFF. The CDR3 nucleotides are TGTGCCAGCAGCTTAGCTCTGGGACTAGGAACCTACAATGAGCAGTTCTTC.

The genes are TRBV7-2 and TRBJ2-1; TRBD2 is a possible D gene (5 bases). The CDR3 is 13 amino acids. The germline V gene encodes CDR1 SGHTA and CDR2 FQGNSA. V was trimmed by 7 bases and J by 9 bases, leaving 16 bases between them. The CDR3 reads CASTILARGEQFF. Written as DNA, the CDR3 is TGTGCCAGCACCATATTGGCCCGGGGTGAGCAGTTCTTC.

This clonotype occurred a few times. The rearrangement uses TRBV6-4 and TRBJ2-7; 7 bases agree with TRBD2. Germline loops: CDR1 MRHNA, CDR2 SNTAGT. The CDR3 totals 13 residues. With 3 bases clipped from V and 8 bases from J, the junction kept 7 bases outside the gene matches. CDR3 bases: TGTGCCAGCAGTGAGTATGCGGGAGCGAAGCAGTACTTC. Its protein product is CASSEYAGAKQYF.

This clonotype occurred many times. This sequence joins TRBV7-2 and TRBJ2-7; 12 positions match TRBD2. V shed 1 base and J 2 bases; nucleotides not matched to a gene: 6. The germline V gene encodes CDR1 SGHTA and CDR2 FQGNSA. The CDR3 has 17 residues. The CDR3 region is CASSLVPASGRAYEQYF. CDR3 in DNA: TGTGCCAGCAGCTTAGTGCCGGCTAGCGGGAGGGCCTACGAGCAGTACTTC.